The 31 T cell receptor beta chains listed next were all sequenced from one sample in a study of blood T cell repertoires in COVID-19. Clones were read by immunoSEQ multiplex PCR, and TCRdb kept only the in-frame ones, dropping some. The sample records roughly 250,000 clones, about nine tenths being singletons. Sequencing was carried out using peripheral blood. The receptors were gathered from a woman in her 30s with COVID-19, enrolled during active disease.

This chain links TRBV9 with TRBJ1-2; D might be TRBD1 (5 bases). Germline V gene data show CDR1 as SGDLS and CDR2 as YYNGEE. Trimming removed 0 bases from V and 3 bases from J, with 6 bases in between. The CDR3 spans 13 residues. CDR3 in amino acids: CASSVEGDYGYTF. CDR3 in DNA: TGTGCCAGCAGCGTAGAAGGGGACTATGGCTACACCTTC.

The genes are TRBV18 and TRBJ1-5; D is uncertain. Trimming pared 6 bases from V and 5 bases from J, leaving 17 bases between. This CDR3 contains 15 residues. The germline V gene has CDR1 KGHSH and CDR2 LQKENI. CDR3 DNA sequence: TGTGCCAGCTCGCCGAACCAAGGAGCTGATCAGCCCCAGCATTTT. It translates to CASSPNQGADQPQHF.

The gene calls are TRBV4-1 and TRBJ2-1; 8 bases map to TRBD1. This CDR3 is 16 amino acids long. Looked up from germline, CDR1 is MGHRA and CDR2 is YSYEKL. V gave up 2 bases and J gave up 8 bases; unmatched junction bases: 11. The CDR3 region has the DNA TGCGCCAGCAGCCAACTGGGACAGGTTCGTTGGGATGAGCAGTTCTTC. As protein: CASSQLGQVRWDEQFF.

The chain recombines TRBV29-1 with TRBJ2-7; the D is unclear. The CDR3 covers 11 residues. Germline loops: CDR1 SQVTM, CDR2 ANQGSEA. Between the trimmed V and J ends, which lost 5 bases and 2 bases, there was a span of 7 bases. The CDR3 bases are TGCAGCGTTAACTTCGCCTACGAGCAGTACTTC. This translates into CSVNFAYEQYF.

This clone was seen just once. The rearrangement joins TRBV30 to TRBJ2-1, with D unresolved. Trimming took 2 bases from V and 3 from J, leaving 5 bases between them. CDR3 length equals 12 residues. In germline, CDR1 is GTSNPN, CDR2 SVGIG (reference sequence). In nucleotides, the CDR3 is TGTGCCTGGAGTTACAGCTACAATGAGCAGTTCTTC. This sequence encodes CAWSYSYNEQFF.

The chain is built from TRBV5-8 and TRBJ2-3; 10 bases align to TRBD2. V lost 1 base, J lost 4 bases, and 3 bases stayed unmatched. Germline V gene data show CDR1 as SGHTS and CDR2 as YDEGEE. This CDR3 has 15 residues. This chain's CDR3 is CASSLTSGEADTQYF. CDR3 nucleotide sequence: TGTGCCAGCAGCTTGACTAGCGGGGAAGCAGATACGCAGTATTTT.

The chain carries TRBV28 and TRBJ2-1; a possible D gene is TRBD2 (5 bases). This CDR3 is 14 amino acids long. Trimming removed 2 bases at V and 9 bases at J, with 14 bases between. Germline V CDR1 and CDR2: MDHEN, SYDVKM. This CDR3 is CASSLRGGHGEQFF. CDR3 coding DNA: TGTGCCAGCAGTTTACGGGGTGGCCACGGTGAGCAGTTCTTC.

The rearrangement links TRBV5-1 to TRBJ2-7; tentatively, D is TRBD2 (6 bases). CDR1 is SGHRS and CDR2 is YFSETQ in the germline V gene. The CDR3 is 15 amino acids. V lost 0 bases and J lost 5, with 15 bases in between. This CDR3 is CASSLAAAGSDEQYF. DNA of the CDR3: TGCGCCAGCAGCTTGGCGGCCGCGGGGTCCGACGAGCAGTACTTC. The full variable domain, in which reference TRBV5-1 and TRBJ2-7 provide the parts outside the CDR3, is KAGVTQTPRYLIKTRGQQVTLSCSPISGHRSVSWYQQTPGQGLQFLFEYFSETQRNKGNFPGRFSGRQFSNSRSEMNVSTLELGDSALYLCASSLAAAGSDEQYFGPGTRLTVT.

The chain is built from TRBV28 and TRBJ1-3, with D unclear. In germline, CDR1 is MDHEN, CDR2 SYDVKM. V was pared by 6 bases and J by 7 bases, with 25 bases between. The CDR3 extends over 17 amino acids. DNA of the CDR3: TGTGCCAGCAGCTCCTCGCGGGCACGGGGTCGTTCGAACACCATATATTTT. As protein: CASSSSRARGRSNTIYF.

The chain carries TRBV5-1 and TRBJ2-7, with 9 bases fitting TRBD1. Trimming cost V 4 bases and J 6 bases; bases outside gene matches: 11. Germline V gene data show CDR1 as SGHRS and CDR2 as YFSETQ. The CDR3 totals 15 residues. In DNA form, the CDR3 reads TGCGCCAGCAGCGGGGCGGGACAGGGTTTCAGCGAGCAGTACTTC. Amino acid sequence: CASSGAGQGFSEQYF.

The CDR3 here is CASSGSINSNQPQHF. CDR3 nucleotides: TGTGCCAGCAGCGGGAGTATCAATAGCAATCAGCCCCAGCATTTT. The gene calls are TRBV2 and TRBJ1-5; D gene ambiguous. V was cut by 6 bases and J by 0 bases, with 12 bases left in between. The germline gives CDR1 SNHLY, CDR2 FYNNEI. CDR3 size: 15 residues.

J is TRBJ2-7 and V is TRBV5-8; 9 bases line up with TRBD1. Trimming cost V 6 bases and J 2 bases; bases outside gene matches: 6. The CDR3 has 14 residues. CDR1 and CDR2 (germline): SGHTS, YDEGEE. CDR3 region: CASNLGQGTYEQYF. In DNA, the CDR3 is TGTGCCAGCAACCTAGGACAGGGGACCTACGAGCAGTACTTC.

The table lists this clone with a few counts. The rearrangement joins TRBV7-8 to TRBJ1-2, with TRBD1 matching 7 bases. The J segment lost 8 bases and the V segment lost 2 bases, leaving 8 bases of the junction unmatched. The CDR3 runs 14 residues. Germline lookup yields CDR1 SGHVS and CDR2 FQNEAQ. The DNA for the CDR3 is TGTGCCAGCAGCTTAATTGAGGGGGCGCGGGGCTACACCTTC. Amino acids: CASSLIEGARGYTF.

The V call is TRBV7-9, the J call TRBJ1-1; 8 bases line up with TRBD1. Germline CDR1 reads SEHNR; CDR2 reads FQNEAQ (reference sequence). Trimming removed 3 bases from V and 3 bases from J; junction bases left unmatched: 6. There are 15 residues in the CDR3. DNA for the CDR3: TGTGCCAGCAGCTTCATGGACAGGGTAGACACTGAAGCTTTCTTT. Its protein is CASSFMDRVDTEAFF.

V and J are TRBV19 and TRBJ2-7; D is uncertain. CDR1 LNHDA and CDR2 SQIVND come from the germline V gene (reference sequence). The V end was cut by 3 bases, the J end by 0 bases, with 6 bases between. CDR3 size: 13 residues. The CDR3 nucleotides read TGTGCCAGTAGTATGGGCGCCTCCTACGAGCAGTACTTC. Its protein product is CASSMGASYEQYF.

The chain has TRBV27 and TRBJ1-1, with D perhaps TRBD1 (6 bases). The CDR3 totals 13 residues. Germline V gene lookup returns CDR1 MNHEY and CDR2 SMNVEV (reference sequence). The V end was cut by 8 bases, the J end by 5 bases, with 15 bases between. This chain's CDR3 is CASSIQGFTEAFF. The CDR3 DNA is TGTGCCAGCTCCATACAGGGATTTACTGAAGCTTTCTTT.

There are a few counts of this clone. The chain joins TRBV9 to TRBJ2-2, with D possibly matching TRBD2 (5 bases). In germline, CDR1 is SGDLS, CDR2 YYNGEE. The CDR3 extends over 15 amino acids. Deletions cut 2 bases from V and 5 bases from J, with 13 bases between. The CDR3 DNA follows: TGTGCCAGCAGCGTTGAGGGTGGCTATACCGGGGAGCTGTTTTTT. Encoded protein: CASSVEGGYTGELFF.

This sequence joins TRBV7-2 and TRBJ2-2, with 9 positions matching TRBD1. CDR1 SGHTA and CDR2 FQGNSA come from the germline V gene. Trimming removed 3 bases from V and 7 bases from J; junction bases left unmatched: 3. The CDR3 runs 14 residues. The CDR3, as DNA: TGTGCCAGCAGCTTTACAGGGGGCAACGGGGAGCTGTTTTTT. As protein: CASSFTGGNGELFF.

The chain links TRBV29-1 to TRBJ1-1; D possibly corresponds to TRBD1 (6 bases). CDR1 is SQVTM, CDR2 ANQGSEA, per germline. This CDR3 region has 13 residues. V shed 6 bases and J shed 4 bases, with 15 bases lying between them. CDR3 protein: CSVYSGGITEAFF. CDR3 DNA sequence: TGCAGCGTCTATTCTGGGGGCATCACTGAAGCTTTCTTT. The full variable domain, its missing parts supplied by reference TRBV29-1 and TRBJ1-1, is SAVISQKPSRDICQRGTSLTIQCQVDSQVTMMFWYRQQPGQSLTLIATANQGSEATYESGFVIDKFPISRPNLTFSTLTVSNMSPEDSSIYLCSVYSGGITEAFFGQGTRLTVV.

The chain carries TRBV6-5 and TRBJ2-3; weak D call: TRBD2 (5 bases). The CDR3 runs 14 residues. Trimming removed 10 bases from V and 2 bases from J, with 16 bases in between. CDR1 and CDR2 from the germline V gene are MNHEY and SVGAGI. The CDR3 region is CATRDSSTTDTQYF. In DNA form, the CDR3 reads TGTGCCACCCGGGATTCCAGCACCACAGATACGCAGTATTTT.

The chain joins TRBV11-2 to TRBJ2-1; no firm D call. Germline V lookup: CDR1 SGHAT, CDR2 FQNNGV. There are 12 residues in the CDR3. V dropped 6 bases and J dropped 9 bases, with 12 bases sitting between them. This chain's CDR3 is CASSSGSAEQFF. The CDR3 DNA reads as TGTGCCAGCAGTTCCGGGTCGGCTGAGCAGTTCTTC.

The rearrangement joins TRBV11-2 to TRBJ2-2; D unclear. The CDR3 extends over 13 amino acids. The V end was cut by 0 bases, the J end by 7 bases, with 6 bases between. Germline values: CDR1 SGHAT, CDR2 FQNNGV. The CDR3: CASSLDRVGELFF. The CDR3 DNA is TGTGCCAGCAGCTTAGATCGGGTCGGGGAGCTGTTTTTT.

This clone was counted between two and nine times. The J gene is TRBJ1-1, the V gene TRBV11-2; tentatively, D is TRBD1 (6 bases). V lost 4 bases, J lost 4 bases, and 10 bases lay in between. This CDR3 contains 13 residues. Germline values: CDR1 SGHAT, CDR2 FQNNGV. CDR3: CASSSRDITEAFF. As DNA, the CDR3 is TGTGCCAGCAGCTCACGGGACATCACTGAAGCTTTCTTT.

This chain joins TRBV7-9 and TRBJ1-2; D not resolved. The CDR3 spans 15 residues. Germline CDR1 and CDR2: SEHNR and FQNEAQ (reference sequence). The V gene lost 6 bases and the J gene lost 6 bases, with 20 bases spanning the gap. The CDR3: CASSFDGSAYNGYTF. DNA for the CDR3: TGTGCCAGCAGTTTTGACGGGTCTGCTTATAATGGCTACACCTTC.

This clone was seen a few times. CDR3 in DNA: TGTGCCAGCATTGGTGGCGGGGGGCAAGAGACCCAGTACTTC. It codes for CASIGGGGQETQYF. This chain joins TRBV5-5 and TRBJ2-5; 8 bases are shared with TRBD2. Looked up from germline, CDR1 is SGHKS and CDR2 is YYEKEE (reference sequence). This CDR3 region has 14 residues. V dropped 6 bases and J dropped 2; count of bases not matched to a gene: 6.

V usage is TRBV6-1 and J usage is TRBJ1-3, with D uncertain. CDR3 length equals 14 residues. Trimming removed 1 base from V and 2 bases from J, with 6 bases in between. The germline V gene encodes CDR1 MNHNS and CDR2 SASEGT. DNA of the CDR3: TGTGCCAGCAGTGAAGTTTCGGCTGGAAACACCATATATTTT. It specifies CASSEVSAGNTIYF.

The genes are TRBV6-5 and TRBJ1-1; 7 nucleotides align to TRBD1. This CDR3 contains 12 residues. The ends lost 4 bases at V and 11 bases at J; junction bases unmatched: 7. Germline V gene data show CDR1 as MNHEY and CDR2 as SVGAGI. CDR3 DNA: TGTGCCAGCAGTTCAATGGGACAGTGGGCTTTCTTT. Amino acid sequence: CASSSMGQWAFF.

This clone came up once. The rearrangement uses TRBV3-1 (or the pseudogene TRBV3-2) and TRBJ1-2, with 9 nucleotides matching TRBD1. CDR1 is LGHDT, CDR2 YNNKEL, per germline (reference sequence). The CDR3 is 17 residues long. V shed 3 bases and J 3 bases; nucleotides not matched to a gene: 11. The CDR3 nucleotides read TGTGCCAGCAGCCACCGATTAAGACAGGGGGGGCACTATGGCTACACCTTC. This translates into CASSHRLRQGGHYGYTF.

The chain recombines TRBV28 with TRBJ2-2; 11 nucleotides align to TRBD1. The CDR3 contains 13 residues. V was pared by 10 bases and J by 8 bases, with 6 bases of the junction left unmatched. CDR1 is MDHEN, CDR2 SYDVKM, per germline. CDR3 sequence: CATKGQGAGELFF. DNA for the CDR3: TGTGCCACCAAAGGACAGGGGGCTGGGGAGCTGTTTTTT.

The chain links TRBV4-1 to TRBJ2-5; D might be TRBD2 (6 bases). The CDR3 sequence is 15 residues long. Germline CDR1 reads MGHRA; CDR2 reads YSYEKL. Trimming took 2 bases from V and 5 from J, leaving 15 bases between them. CDR3 bases: TGCGCCAGCAGCCAACGAGACCAGAGCGGGGAGACCCAGTACTTC. Encoded protein: CASSQRDQSGETQYF.

This chain joins TRBV28 and TRBJ2-2; 9 positions agree with TRBD1. Germline values: CDR1 MDHEN, CDR2 SYDVKM. J was trimmed by 0 bases and V by 6 bases; bases with no gene match: 5. The CDR3 covers 16 residues. The CDR3 sequence: CASSWGQGANTGELFF. The DNA of the CDR3 is TGTGCCAGCAGCTGGGGACAGGGTGCGAACACCGGGGAGCTGTTTTTT.